Listed below are T cell receptor beta chains from one sample, sequenced in a study of CD8+ T cells in alopecia areata. Method: immunoSEQ multiplex PCR; TCRdb's copy keeps in-frame clones and lacks some. The sample lists about 110,000 clones; less than 90% were seen once. Here the sequenced sample was CD8+ T cells sorted from blood, taken at week 24, from a patient treated with tofacitinib. The source of these receptors is a human donor with alopecia areata. CDR3s leave out the opening cysteine and the closing phenylalanine or tryptophan. The listing skips clone size in some rows; elsewhere it reads once, few, many or a size class.

cdr3_aa v_call clone_size
ASIFILRDRTDTQY TRBV6-8 few
ASSFAGGEETQY TRBV5-6 .
ASSALEGGNEQF TRBV7-9 .
ASSFPQRGFYEQY TRBV5-8 .
ASSLMRLQETQY TRBV7-9 once
SVERQGTGELF TRBV29-1 .
ASSIGGTPATEAF TRBV19 .
ASSRRLADTQY TRBV7-9 .
ASSQGPSGDRDWYYGYT TRBV4-3 .
ASSYSTKYGYT TRBV6-5 .
ASSQVDRAYEQY TRBV14 once
SVEDPDRSIGYT TRBV29-1 .
ASSLAGTNEQF TRBV5-1 .
ASSYSDRVFRFIYT TRBV6-6 .
ASSPSGNTEAF TRBV19 .
ASSAGTAAYYEQY TRBV5-1 .
SVPAGSPYEQY TRBV29-1 .
ASSLASTGFAYEQY TRBV7-6 .
SVAGTSGRVREQY TRBV29-1 .
ASSRKRRDRGQPQH TRBV4-1 once
ASSLRDKQETQY TRBV7-9 few
ASIQTTTYEQY TRBV6-6 .
ASRTRQLGTDTQY TRBV4-1 .
ASSPTSGSYEQY TRBV11-2 .
ASSSDLKKETQY TRBV5-1 .
ASSPEAGGKNEQF TRBV7-6 .
ASSPALYEQY TRBV7-9 .
ASSPRTAETQY TRBV11-2 .
SVDSYNEQF TRBV29-1 .
ASSWGQGSAEPQH TRBV5-5 .
ASRPEPGETGELF TRBV4-1 once
ARSGGGLNTEAF TRBV2 .
ASKLGDEQY TRBV28 few
SVVPRANEQY TRBV29-1 few
ASSLEDRIRLNYGYT TRBV7-8 .
ASSQEASGASYEQY TRBV4-2 few
ASSYSGEEYEQY TRBV6-5 once
ASYSGQDPMNTEAF TRBV4-2 .
ASSSPRKGGEQY TRBV7-9 .
ASSTGAGSYEQY TRBV27 .
AISESYGGAYSNQPQH TRBV10-3 .
ASSQVIQETQY TRBV4-1 .
ASSDSTLRSYEQY TRBV2 once
ASSSQVMSYEQY TRBV6-5 once
ASSLGGGNTGELF TRBV5-6 .
ASRPAGGRETQY TRBV27 once
ASSVSGGPYNEQF TRBV7-2 .
ASSVSGGASSTDTQY TRBV6-4 .
ASSSRPIEAF TRBV11-2 .
ARSPAGDRAAGANVLT TRBV7-2 .
ASNQEGTSGVNEQF TRBV4-2 .
ASSPGAGTAF TRBV5-6 once
ASSHETSNEQF TRBV5-4 .
ASSYGVPSTDTQY TRBV6-5 .
SVEGRRHSYEQF TRBV29-1 .
ASSSPGGRAEAF TRBV7-2 .